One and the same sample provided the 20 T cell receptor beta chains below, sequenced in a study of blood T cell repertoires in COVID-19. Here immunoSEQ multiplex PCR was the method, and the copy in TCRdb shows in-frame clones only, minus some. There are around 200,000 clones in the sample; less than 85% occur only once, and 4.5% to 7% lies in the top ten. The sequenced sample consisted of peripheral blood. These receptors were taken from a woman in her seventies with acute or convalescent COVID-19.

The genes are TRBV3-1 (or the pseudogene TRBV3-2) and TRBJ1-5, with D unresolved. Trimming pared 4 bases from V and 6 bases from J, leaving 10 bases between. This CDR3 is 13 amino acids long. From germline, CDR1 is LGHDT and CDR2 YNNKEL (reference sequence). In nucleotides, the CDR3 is TGTGCCAGCAGCCGAGGAGACGGTCAGCCCCAGCATTTT. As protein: CASSRGDGQPQHF.

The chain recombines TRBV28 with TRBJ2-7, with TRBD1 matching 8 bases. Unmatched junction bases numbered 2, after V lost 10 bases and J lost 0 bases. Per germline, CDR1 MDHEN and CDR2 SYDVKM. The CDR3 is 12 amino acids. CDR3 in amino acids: CATGTGSYEQYF. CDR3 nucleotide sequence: TGTGCCACCGGGACAGGCTCCTACGAGCAGTACTTC.

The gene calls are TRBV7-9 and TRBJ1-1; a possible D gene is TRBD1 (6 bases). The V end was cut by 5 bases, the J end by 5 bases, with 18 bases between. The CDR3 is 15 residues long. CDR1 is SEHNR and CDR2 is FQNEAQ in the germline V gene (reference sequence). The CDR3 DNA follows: TGTGCCAGCAGCCCTCGTCAGGGGCACCCTACTGAAGCTTTCTTT. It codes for CASSPRQGHPTEAFF.

CDR3 nucleotides: TGCGCCAGCAGCCCCAGGGGAATCGGGGAGCTGTTTTTT. It specifies CASSPRGIGELFF. The genes are TRBV10-1 and TRBJ2-2; tentatively, D is TRBD1 (6 bases). This CDR3 has 13 residues. CDR1 is WNHNN, CDR2 SYGVQD, per germline (reference sequence). V gave up 6 bases and J gave up 7 bases, with 12 bases separating them.

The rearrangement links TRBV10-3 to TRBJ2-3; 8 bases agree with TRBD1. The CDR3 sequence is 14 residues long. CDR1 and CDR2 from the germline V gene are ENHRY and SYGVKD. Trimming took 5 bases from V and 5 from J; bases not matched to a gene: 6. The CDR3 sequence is CAISPGQALDTQYF. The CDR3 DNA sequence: TGTGCCATCAGTCCGGGACAGGCCCTAGATACGCAGTATTTT.

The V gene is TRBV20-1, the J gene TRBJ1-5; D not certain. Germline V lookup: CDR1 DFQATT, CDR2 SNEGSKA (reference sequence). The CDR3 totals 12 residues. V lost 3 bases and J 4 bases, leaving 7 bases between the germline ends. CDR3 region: CSASPSNQPQHF. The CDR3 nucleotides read TGCAGTGCTAGTCCGTCGAATCAGCCCCAGCATTTT.

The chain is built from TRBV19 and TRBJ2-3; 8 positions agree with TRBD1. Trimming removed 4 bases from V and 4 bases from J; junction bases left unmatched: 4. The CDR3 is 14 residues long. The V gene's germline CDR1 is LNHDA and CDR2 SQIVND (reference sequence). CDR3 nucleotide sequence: TGTGCCAGTAGTACACAGGGGGGCTCAGATACGCAGTATTTT. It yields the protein CASSTQGGSDTQYF.

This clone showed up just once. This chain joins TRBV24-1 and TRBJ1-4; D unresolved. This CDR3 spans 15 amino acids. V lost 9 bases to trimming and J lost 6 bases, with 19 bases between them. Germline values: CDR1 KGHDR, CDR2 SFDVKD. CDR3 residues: CATPHGPPPDEKLFF. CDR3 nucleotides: TGTGCCACCCCCCATGGGCCACCCCCGGATGAAAAACTGTTTTTT.

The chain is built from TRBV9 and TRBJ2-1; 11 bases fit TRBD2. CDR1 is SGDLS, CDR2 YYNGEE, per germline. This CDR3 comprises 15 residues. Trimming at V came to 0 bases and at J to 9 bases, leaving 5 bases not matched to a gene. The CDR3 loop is CASSVGSGRAVEQFF. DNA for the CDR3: TGTGCCAGCAGCGTAGGTAGCGGGAGGGCTGTTGAGCAGTTCTTC.

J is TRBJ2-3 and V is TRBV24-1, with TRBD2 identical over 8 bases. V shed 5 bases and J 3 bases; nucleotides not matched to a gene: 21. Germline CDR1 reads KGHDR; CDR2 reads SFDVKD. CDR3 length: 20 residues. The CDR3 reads CATSGPQGVGGRFITDTQYF. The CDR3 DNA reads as TGTGCCACCAGTGGTCCCCAAGGAGTTGGCGGGAGGTTCATTACAGATACGCAGTATTTT.

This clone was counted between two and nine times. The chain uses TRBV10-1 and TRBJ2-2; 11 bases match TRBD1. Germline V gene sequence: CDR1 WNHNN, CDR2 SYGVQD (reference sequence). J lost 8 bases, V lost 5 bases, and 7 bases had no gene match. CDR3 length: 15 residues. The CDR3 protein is CASSPDRGLAGELFF. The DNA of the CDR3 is TGCGCCAGCAGTCCGGACAGGGGGCTAGCAGGGGAGCTGTTTTTT.

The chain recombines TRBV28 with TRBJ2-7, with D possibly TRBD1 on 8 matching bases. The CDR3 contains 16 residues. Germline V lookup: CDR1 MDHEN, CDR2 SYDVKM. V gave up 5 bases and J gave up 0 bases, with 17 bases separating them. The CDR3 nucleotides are TGTGCCAGCAGTGGAGCGGGAACAGGGGGCTCCTACGAGCAGTACTTC. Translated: CASSGAGTGGSYEQYF.

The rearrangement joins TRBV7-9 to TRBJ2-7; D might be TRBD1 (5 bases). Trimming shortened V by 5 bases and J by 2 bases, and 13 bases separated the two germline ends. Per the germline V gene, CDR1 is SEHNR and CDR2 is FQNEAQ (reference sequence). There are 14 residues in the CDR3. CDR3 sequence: CASSVTQGTYEQYF. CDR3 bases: TGTGCCAGCAGCGTGACGCAGGGAACCTACGAGCAGTACTTC.

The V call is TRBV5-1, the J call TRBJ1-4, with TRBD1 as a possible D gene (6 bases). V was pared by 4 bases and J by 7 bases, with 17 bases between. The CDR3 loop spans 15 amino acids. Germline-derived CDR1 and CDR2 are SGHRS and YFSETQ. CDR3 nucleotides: TGCGCCAGCAGCGAAGGGGGAGCGGTCGGTGAAAAACTGTTTTTT. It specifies CASSEGGAVGEKLFF.

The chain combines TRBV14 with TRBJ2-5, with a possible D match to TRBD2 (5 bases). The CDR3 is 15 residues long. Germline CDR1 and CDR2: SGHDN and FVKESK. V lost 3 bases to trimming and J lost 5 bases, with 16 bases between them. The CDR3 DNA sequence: TGTGCCAGCAGCCACGGCCTCGGAGGAGGCGAGACCCAGTACTTC. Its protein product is CASSHGLGGGETQYF.

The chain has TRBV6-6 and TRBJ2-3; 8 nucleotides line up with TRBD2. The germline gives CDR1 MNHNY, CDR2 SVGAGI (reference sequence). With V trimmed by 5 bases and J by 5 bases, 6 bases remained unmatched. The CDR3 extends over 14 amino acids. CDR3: CASSRTSWRDTQYF. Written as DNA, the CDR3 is TGTGCCAGCAGTAGGACTAGCTGGAGAGATACGCAGTATTTT.

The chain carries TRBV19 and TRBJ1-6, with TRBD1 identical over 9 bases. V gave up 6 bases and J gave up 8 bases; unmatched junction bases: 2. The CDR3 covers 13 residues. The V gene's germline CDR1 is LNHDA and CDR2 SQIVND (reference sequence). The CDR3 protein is CASRQGADSPLHF. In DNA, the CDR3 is TGTGCCAGTAGACAGGGGGCGGATTCACCCCTCCACTTT.

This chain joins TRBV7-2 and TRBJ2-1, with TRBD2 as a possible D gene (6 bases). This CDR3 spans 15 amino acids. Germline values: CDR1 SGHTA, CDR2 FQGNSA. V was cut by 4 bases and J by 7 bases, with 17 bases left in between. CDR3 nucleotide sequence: TGTGCCAGCAGCTCTCCGGGAGCAGTTAGAAATGAGCAGTTCTTC. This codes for CASSSPGAVRNEQFF.

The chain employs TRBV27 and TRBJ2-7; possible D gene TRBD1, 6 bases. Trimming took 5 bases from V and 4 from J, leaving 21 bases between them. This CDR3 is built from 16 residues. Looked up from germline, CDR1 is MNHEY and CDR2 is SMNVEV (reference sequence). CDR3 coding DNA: TGTGCCAGCAGTCTCTTTCAGGGGCAGGGGAATTACGAGCAGTACTTC. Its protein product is CASSLFQGQGNYEQYF.

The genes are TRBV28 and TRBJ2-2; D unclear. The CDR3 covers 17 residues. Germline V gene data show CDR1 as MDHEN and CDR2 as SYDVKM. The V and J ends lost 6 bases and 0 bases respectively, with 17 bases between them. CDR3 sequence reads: CASSPAPGSANTGELFF. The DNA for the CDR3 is TGTGCCAGCAGCCCTGCCCCAGGTTCGGCGAACACCGGGGAGCTGTTTTTT.